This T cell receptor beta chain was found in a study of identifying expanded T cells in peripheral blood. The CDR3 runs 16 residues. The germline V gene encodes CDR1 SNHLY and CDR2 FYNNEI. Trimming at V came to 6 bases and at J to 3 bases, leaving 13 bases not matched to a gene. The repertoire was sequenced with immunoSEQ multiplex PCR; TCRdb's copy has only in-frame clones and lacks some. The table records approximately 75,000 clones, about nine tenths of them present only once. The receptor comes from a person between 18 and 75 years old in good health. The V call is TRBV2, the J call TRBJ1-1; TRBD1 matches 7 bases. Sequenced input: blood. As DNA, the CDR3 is TGTGCCAGCAGCCTTAAGCACAGGGGTAGGGACACTGAAGCTTTCTTT. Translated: CASSLKHRGRDTEAFF.